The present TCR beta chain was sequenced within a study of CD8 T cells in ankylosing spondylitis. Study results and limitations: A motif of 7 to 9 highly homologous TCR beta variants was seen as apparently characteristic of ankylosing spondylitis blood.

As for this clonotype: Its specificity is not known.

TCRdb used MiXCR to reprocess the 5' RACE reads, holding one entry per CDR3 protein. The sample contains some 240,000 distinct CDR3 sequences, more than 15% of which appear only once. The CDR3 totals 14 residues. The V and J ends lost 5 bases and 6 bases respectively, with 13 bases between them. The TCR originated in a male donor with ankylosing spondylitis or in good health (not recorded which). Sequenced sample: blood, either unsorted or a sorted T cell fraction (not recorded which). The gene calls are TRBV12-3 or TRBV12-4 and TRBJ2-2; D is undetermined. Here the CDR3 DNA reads TGTGCCAGCAGTGCTTCCGGGTCCCCCGGGGAGCTGTTTTTT. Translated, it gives CASSASGSPGELFF.